This paragraph reports one T cell receptor (beta chain). Its specificity is unknown. These data originate in a study of cytomegalovirus exposure and HLA in healthy donors. PCR amplification relied on 60 Vbeta primers (plus 13 Jbeta primers). Measured with immunoSEQ multiplex PCR; TCRdb has only the in-frame clones, and not every one. There are approximately 110,000 clones in the sample; just under 75% occur only once, and approximately 4.3% lies in the top ten. The study's findings and limits: Researchers counted around 180 TCR beta chains as cytomegalovirus-associated.

The length of the CDR3 is 15 residues. V lost 5 bases and J lost 1; bases outside the gene matches: 7. Germline CDR1 and CDR2: SGHRS and YFSETQ. This chain joins TRBV5-1 and TRBJ2-3; 7 bases are shared with TRBD1. The source is a man aged 60-69 years in good health and CMV-seropositive. The sample taken for sequencing was PBMCs. The DNA for the CDR3 is TGCGCCAGCAGTTTCCGGGACAGAGGCACAGATACGCAGTATTTT. Translation gives CASSFRDRGTDTQYF.